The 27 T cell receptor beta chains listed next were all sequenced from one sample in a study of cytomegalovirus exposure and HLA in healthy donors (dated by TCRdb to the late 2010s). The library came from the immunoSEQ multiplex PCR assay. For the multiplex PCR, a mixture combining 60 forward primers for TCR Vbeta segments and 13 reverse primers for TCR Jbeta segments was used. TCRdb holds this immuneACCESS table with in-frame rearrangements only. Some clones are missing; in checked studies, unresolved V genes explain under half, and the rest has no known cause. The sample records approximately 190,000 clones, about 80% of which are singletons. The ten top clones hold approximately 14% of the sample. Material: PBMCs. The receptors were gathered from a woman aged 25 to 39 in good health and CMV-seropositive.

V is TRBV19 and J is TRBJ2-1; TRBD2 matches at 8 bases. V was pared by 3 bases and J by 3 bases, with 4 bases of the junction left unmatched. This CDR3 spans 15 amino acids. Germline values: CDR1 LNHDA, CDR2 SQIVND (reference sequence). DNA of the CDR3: TGTGCCAGTAGTATCGATAGCGGGATCTACAATGAGCAGTTCTTC. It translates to CASSIDSGIYNEQFF.

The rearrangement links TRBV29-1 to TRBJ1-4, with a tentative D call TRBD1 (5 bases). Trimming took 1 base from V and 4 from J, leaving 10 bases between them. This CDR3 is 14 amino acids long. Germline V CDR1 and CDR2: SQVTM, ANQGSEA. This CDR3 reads CSVEGQGGNEKLFF. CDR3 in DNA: TGCAGCGTTGAAGGGCAGGGTGGTAATGAAAAACTGTTTTTT. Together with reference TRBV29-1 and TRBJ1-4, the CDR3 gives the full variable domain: SAVISQKPSRDICQRGTSLTIQCQVDSQVTMMFWYRQQPGQSLTLIATANQGSEATYESGFVIDKFPISRPNLTFSTLTVSNMSPEDSSIYLCSVEGQGGNEKLFFGSGTQLSVL.

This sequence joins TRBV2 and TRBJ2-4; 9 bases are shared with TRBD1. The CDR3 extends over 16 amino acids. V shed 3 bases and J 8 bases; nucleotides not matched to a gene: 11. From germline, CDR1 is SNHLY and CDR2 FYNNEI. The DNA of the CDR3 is TGTGCCAGCAGTGACCCGGGACAGGGAGTTGAGTACATTCAGTACTTC. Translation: CASSDPGQGVEYIQYF. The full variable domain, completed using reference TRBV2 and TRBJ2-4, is EPEVTQTPSHQVTQMGQEVILRCVPISNHLYFYWYRQILGQKVEFLVSFYNNEISEKSEIFDDQFSVERPDGSNFTLKIRSTKLEDSAMYFCASSDPGQGVEYIQYFGAGTRLSVL.

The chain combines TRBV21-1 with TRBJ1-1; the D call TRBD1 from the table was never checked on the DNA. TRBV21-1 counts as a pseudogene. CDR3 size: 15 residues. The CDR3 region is CASSKLFARVVEAFF. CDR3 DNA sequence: TGTGCCAGCAGCAAACTGTTCGCCAGGGTGGTTGAAGCTTTCTTT.

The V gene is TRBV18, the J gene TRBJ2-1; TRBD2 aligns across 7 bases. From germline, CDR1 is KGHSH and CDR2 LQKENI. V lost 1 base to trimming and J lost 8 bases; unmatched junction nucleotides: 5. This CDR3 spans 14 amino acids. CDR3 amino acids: CASSPRPSGDEQFF. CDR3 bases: TGTGCCAGCTCACCACGGCCCAGCGGGGATGAGCAGTTCTTC.

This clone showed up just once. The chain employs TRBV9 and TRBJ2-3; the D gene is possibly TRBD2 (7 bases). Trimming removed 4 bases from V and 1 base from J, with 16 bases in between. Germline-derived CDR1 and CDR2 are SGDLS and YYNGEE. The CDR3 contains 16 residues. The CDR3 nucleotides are TGTGCCAGCAGCCCCTTTGGGGGGGGGCGCACAGATACGCAGTATTTT. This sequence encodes CASSPFGGGRTDTQYF.

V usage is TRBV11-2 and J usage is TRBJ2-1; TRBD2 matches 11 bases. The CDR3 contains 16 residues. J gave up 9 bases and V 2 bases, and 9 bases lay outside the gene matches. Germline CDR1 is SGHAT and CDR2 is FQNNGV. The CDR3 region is CASSLLVLAGGIEQFF. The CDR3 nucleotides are TGTGCCAGCAGCTTACTGGTTCTAGCGGGAGGTATTGAGCAGTTCTTC.

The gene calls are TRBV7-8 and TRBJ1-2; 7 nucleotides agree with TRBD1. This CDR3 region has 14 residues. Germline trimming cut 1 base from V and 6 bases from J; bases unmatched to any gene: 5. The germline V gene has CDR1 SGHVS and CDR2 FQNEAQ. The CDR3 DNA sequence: TGTGCCAGCAGCTTAGTACAGGGGACCCATGGCTACACCTTC. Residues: CASSLVQGTHGYTF.

CDR3 DNA: TGTGCCAGCAGCTTACAGGGTGGTGGGTCCTACGAGCAGTACTTC. It yields the protein CASSLQGGGSYEQYF. The chain employs TRBV7-3 and TRBJ2-7; D is possibly TRBD1 (5 bases). Trimming stripped 2 bases from V and 1 base from J, with 12 bases between. Per germline, CDR1 SGHTA and CDR2 FQGTGA. The CDR3 is 15 residues long. Full variable domain (outside the CDR3, taken from reference TRBV7-3 and TRBJ2-7): GAGVSQTPSNKVTEKGKYVELRCDPISGHTALYWYRQSLGQGPEFLIYFQGTGAADDSGLPNDRFFAVRPEGSVSTLKIQRTERGDSAVYLCASSLQGGGSYEQYFGPGTRLTVT.

In DNA form, the CDR3 reads TGTGCCAGCAGCGTAGACAGGGACCCTTATGGCTACACCTTC. Amino acids: CASSVDRDPYGYTF. This chain links TRBV9 with TRBJ1-2; a possible D gene is TRBD1 (6 bases). This CDR3 region has 14 residues. V lost 0 bases, J lost 5 bases, and 11 bases lay in between. Germline lookup yields CDR1 SGDLS and CDR2 YYNGEE.

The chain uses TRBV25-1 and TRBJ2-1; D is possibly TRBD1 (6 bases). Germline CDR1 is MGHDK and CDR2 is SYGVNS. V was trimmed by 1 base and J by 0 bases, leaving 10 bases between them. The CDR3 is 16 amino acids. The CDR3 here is CASSEWGLASYNEQFF. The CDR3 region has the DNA TGTGCCAGCAGTGAATGGGGGCTAGCCTCCTACAATGAGCAGTTCTTC.

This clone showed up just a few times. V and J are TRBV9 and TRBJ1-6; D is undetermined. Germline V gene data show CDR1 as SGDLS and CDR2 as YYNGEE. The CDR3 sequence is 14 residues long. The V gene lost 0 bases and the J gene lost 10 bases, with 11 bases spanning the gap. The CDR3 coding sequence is TGTGCCAGCAGCGTAGGGCAGGCTGGGTCACCCCTCCACTTT. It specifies CASSVGQAGSPLHF.

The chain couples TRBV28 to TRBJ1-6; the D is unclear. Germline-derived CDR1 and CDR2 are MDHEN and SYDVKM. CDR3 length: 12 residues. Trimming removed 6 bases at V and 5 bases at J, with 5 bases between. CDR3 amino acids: CASSPDNSPLHF. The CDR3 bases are TGTGCCAGCAGCCCAGATAATTCACCCCTCCACTTT.

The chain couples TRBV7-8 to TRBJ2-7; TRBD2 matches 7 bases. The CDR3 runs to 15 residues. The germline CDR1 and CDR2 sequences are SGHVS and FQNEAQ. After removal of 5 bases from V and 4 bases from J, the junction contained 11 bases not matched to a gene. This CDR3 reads CASSQELPAGYEQYF. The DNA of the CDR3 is TGTGCCAGCAGCCAAGAACTTCCAGCGGGGTACGAGCAGTACTTC.

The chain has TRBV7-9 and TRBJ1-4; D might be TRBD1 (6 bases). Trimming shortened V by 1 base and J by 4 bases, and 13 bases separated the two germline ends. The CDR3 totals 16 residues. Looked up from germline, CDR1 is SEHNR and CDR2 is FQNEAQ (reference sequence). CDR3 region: CASSLGSGTINEKLFF. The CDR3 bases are TGTGCCAGCAGCTTAGGTTCCGGGACAATTAATGAAAAACTGTTTTTT.

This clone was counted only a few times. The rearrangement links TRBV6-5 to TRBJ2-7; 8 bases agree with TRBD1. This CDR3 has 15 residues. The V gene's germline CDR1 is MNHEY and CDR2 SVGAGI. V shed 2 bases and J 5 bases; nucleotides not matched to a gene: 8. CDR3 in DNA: TGTGCCAGCAGTTACCAAGACAGGGGAGAAGACGAGCAGTACTTC. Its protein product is CASSYQDRGEDEQYF.

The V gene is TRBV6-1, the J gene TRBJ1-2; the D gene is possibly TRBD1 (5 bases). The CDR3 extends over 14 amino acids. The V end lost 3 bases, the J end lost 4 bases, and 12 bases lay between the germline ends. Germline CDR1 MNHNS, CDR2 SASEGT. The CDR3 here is CASSEATQGYGYTF. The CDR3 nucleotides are TGTGCCAGCAGTGAGGCTACCCAGGGCTATGGCTACACCTTC.

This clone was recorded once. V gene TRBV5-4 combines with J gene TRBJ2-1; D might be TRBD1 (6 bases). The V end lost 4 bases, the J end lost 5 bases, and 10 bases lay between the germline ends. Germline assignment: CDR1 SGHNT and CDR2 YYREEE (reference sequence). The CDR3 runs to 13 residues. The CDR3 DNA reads TGTGCCAGCAGCCTGACAGGAAACAATGAGCAGTTCTTC. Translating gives CASSLTGNNEQFF.

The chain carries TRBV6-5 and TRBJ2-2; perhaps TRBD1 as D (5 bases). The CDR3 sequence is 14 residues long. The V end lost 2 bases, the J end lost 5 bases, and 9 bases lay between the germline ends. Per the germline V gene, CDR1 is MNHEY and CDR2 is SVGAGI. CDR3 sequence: CASSYPQGTGELFF. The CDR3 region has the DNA TGTGCCAGCAGTTACCCGCAGGGAACCGGGGAGCTGTTTTTT.

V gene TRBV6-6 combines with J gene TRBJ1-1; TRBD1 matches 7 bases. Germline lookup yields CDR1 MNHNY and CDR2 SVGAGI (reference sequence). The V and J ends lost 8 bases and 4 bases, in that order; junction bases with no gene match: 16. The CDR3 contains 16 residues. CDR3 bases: TGTGCCAGCCCGCGGACAGGCCCCGGTTCCGGCACTGAAGCTTTCTTT. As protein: CASPRTGPGSGTEAFF.

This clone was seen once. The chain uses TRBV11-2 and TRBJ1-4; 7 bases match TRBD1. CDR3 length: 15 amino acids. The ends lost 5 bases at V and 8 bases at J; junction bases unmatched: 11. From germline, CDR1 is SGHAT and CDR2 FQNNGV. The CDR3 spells CASSRYDRVGEKLFF. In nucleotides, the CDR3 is TGTGCCAGCAGCCGATATGACAGGGTCGGAGAAAAACTGTTTTTT.

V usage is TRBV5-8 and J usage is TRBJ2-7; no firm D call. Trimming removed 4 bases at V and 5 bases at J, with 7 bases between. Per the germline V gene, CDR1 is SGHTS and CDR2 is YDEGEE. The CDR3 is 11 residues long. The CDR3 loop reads CASSLSNEQYF. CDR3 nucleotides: TGTGCCAGCAGCCTCTCTAACGAGCAGTACTTC.

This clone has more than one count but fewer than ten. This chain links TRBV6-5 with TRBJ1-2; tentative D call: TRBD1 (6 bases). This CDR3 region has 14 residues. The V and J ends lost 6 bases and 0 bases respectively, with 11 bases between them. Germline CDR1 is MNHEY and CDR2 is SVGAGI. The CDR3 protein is CASRGTGTNYGYTF. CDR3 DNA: TGTGCCAGCAGAGGAACAGGGACTAACTATGGCTACACCTTC.

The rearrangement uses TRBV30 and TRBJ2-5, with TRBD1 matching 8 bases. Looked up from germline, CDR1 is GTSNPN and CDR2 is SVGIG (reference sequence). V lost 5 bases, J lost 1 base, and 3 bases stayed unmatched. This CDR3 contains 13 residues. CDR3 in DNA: TGTGCCTGGGCAGGGGGCATCCAAGAGACCCAGTACTTC. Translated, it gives CAWAGGIQETQYF.

CDR3 in DNA: TGTGCCAGCAGTTACTCCCCGAGCGGGAGCCGCAATGAGCAGTTCTTC. Protein sequence: CASSYSPSGSRNEQFF. The J gene is TRBJ2-1, the V gene TRBV6-5; TRBD2 agrees at 8 bases. CDR1 is MNHEY, CDR2 SVGAGI, per germline. The ends lost 0 bases at V and 6 bases at J; junction bases unmatched: 7. The CDR3 has 16 residues.

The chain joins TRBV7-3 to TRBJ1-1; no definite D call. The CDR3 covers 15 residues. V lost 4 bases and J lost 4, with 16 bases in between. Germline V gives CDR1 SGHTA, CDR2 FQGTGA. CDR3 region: CASSSSIDGSTEAFF. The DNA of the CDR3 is TGTGCCAGCAGCTCATCGATCGACGGGAGCACTGAAGCTTTCTTT.

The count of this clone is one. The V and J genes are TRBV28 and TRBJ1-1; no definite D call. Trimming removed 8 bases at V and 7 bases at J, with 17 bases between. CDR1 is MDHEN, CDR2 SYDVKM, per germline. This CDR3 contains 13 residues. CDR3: CASHQSYWSEAFF. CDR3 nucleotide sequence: TGTGCCAGCCACCAATCCTACTGGAGTGAAGCTTTCTTT.